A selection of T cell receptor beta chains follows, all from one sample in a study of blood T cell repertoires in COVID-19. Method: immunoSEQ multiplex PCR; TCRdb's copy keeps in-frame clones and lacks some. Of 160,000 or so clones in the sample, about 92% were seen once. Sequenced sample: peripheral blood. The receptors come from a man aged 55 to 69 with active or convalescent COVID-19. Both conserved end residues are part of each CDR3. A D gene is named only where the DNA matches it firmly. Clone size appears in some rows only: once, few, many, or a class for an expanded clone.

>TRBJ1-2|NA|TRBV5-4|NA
CASSYQGKGYGYTF
TGTGCCAGCAGCTACCAGGGGAAGGGGTATGGCTACACCTTC
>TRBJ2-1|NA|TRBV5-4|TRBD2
CASSLLGGRAVNEQFF
TGTGCCAGCAGCTTGCTAGGCGGGAGGGCAGTCAATGAGCAGTTCTTC
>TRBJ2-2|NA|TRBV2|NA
CASTKRDTGELFF
TGTGCCAGCACAAAGCGCGACACCGGGGAGCTGTTTTTT
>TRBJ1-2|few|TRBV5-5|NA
CASSFDGANYGYTF
TGTGCCAGCAGCTTCGACGGAGCTAACTATGGCTACACCTTC
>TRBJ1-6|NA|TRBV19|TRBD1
CASKWTGHNSPLHF
TGTGCCAGTAAATGGACAGGTCATAATTCACCCCTCCACTTT
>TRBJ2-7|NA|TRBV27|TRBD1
CASSLSGTGYNYEQYF
TGTGCCAGCAGTTTATCCGGGACAGGGTACAACTACGAGCAGTACTTC
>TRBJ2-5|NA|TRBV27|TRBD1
CASSALDRAFGETQYF
TGTGCCAGCAGTGCTCTGGACAGGGCATTTGGGGAGACCCAGTACTTC
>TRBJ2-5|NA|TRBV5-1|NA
CASSLTGEKETQYF
TGCGCCAGCAGCTTGACGGGGGAGAAAGAGACCCAGTACTTC
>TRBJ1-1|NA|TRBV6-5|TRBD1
CASSWGQVNTEAFF
TGTGCCAGCAGCTGGGGACAGGTGAACACTGAAGCTTTCTTT
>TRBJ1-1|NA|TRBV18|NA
CASSQGVNTEAFF
TGTGCCAGCTCACAGGGAGTGAACACTGAAGCTTTCTTT
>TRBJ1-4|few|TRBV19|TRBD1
CASSTPKGAGEKLFF
TGTGCCAGTAGTACGCCTAAGGGGGCCGGTGAAAAACTGTTTTTT
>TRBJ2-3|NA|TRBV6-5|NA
CASRSSRTDTQYF
TGTGCCAGCAGGTCTAGCCGCACAGATACGCAGTATTTT
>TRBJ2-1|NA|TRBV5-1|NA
CASTYQGVDYNEQFF
TGCGCCAGCACATACCAGGGTGTGGACTACAATGAGCAGTTCTTC
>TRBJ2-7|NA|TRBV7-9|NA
CASTQAGPTYEQYF
TGTGCCAGCACCCAGGCAGGGCCCACCTACGAGCAGTACTTC
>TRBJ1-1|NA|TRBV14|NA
CASSPRISLAVNTEAFF
TGTGCCAGCAGCCCCCGAATCTCCTTAGCCGTGAACACTGAAGCTTTCTTT
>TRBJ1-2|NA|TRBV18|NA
CASSPAWGYTF
TGTGCCAGCTCACCAGCGTGGGGCTACACCTTC
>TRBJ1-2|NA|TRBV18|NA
CASSPPGPGHYGYTF
TGTGCCAGCTCACCACCGGGGCCAGGGCACTATGGCTACACCTTC
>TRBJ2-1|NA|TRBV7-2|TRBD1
CASSGRDRAYNEQFF
TGTGCCAGCAGCGGCCGGGACAGGGCCTACAATGAGCAGTTCTTC
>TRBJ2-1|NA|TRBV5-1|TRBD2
CASSLGLRLAGKLDNEQFF
TGCGCCAGCAGCTTGGGGCTCCGGCTAGCGGGGAAACTGGACAATGAGCAGTTCTTC
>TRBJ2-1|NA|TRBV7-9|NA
CASSPGGRNNEQFF
TGTGCCAGCAGCCCTGGGGGGAGAAACAATGAGCAGTTCTTC
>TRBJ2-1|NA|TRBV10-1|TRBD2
CASSEGGRNNEQFF
TGCGCCAGCAGTGAAGGCGGGAGGAACAATGAGCAGTTCTTC
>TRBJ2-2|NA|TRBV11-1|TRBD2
CASSLGTSGVYGELFF
TGTGCCAGCAGCTTAGGGACTAGCGGGGTTTACGGGGAGCTGTTTTTT
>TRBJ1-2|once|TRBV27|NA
CASSRAGDLPNYGYTF
TGTGCCAGCAGTCGCGCAGGGGACCTACCTAACTATGGCTACACCTTC
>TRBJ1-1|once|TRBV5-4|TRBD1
CASSLPGQGSTEAFF
TGTGCCAGCAGCTTGCCGGGACAGGGGAGTACTGAAGCTTTCTTT
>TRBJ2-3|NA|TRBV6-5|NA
CASSRSGTSTDTQYF
TGTGCCAGCAGCCGAAGCGGAACTAGCACAGATACGCAGTATTTT
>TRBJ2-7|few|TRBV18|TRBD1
CASSSRTGGSEQYF
TGTGCCAGCTCATCCCGGACAGGGGGCAGTGAGCAGTACTTC
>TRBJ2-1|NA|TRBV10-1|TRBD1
CASSSGRTGDSSYNEQFF
TGCGCCAGCAGCTCCGGGCGGACAGGGGACAGCTCCTACAATGAGCAGTTCTTC
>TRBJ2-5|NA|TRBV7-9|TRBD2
CASSTQLAGGPETQYF
TGTGCCAGCAGCACGCAACTAGCGGGAGGTCCTGAGACCCAGTACTTC
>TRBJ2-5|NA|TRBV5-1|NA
CASSLAGGKETQYF
TGCGCCAGCAGCTTGGCCGGCGGGAAAGAGACCCAGTACTTC
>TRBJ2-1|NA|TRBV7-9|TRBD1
CASSQLKGARFNEQFF
TGTGCCAGCAGCCAACTGAAGGGGGCGCGCTTCAATGAGCAGTTCTTC
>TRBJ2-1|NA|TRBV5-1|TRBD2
CASSLGAGGGNEQFF
TGCGCCAGCAGCTTGGGAGCGGGGGGAGGCAATGAGCAGTTCTTC
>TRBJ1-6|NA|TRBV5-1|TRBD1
CASSYRGNNSPLHF
TGCGCCAGCAGTTACAGGGGGAATAATTCACCCCTCCACTTT
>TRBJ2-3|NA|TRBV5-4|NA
CASSLVGDTQYF
TGTGCCAGCAGCTTGGTCGGGGATACGCAGTATTTT
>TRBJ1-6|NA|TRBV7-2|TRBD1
CASRGTVSSYNSPLHF
TGTGCCAGCAGAGGGACAGTGAGCTCCTATAATTCACCCCTCCACTTT
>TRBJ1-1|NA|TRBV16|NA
CASSPPRAGAEAFF
TGTGCCAGCAGCCCACCTAGGGCCGGGGCTGAAGCTTTCTTT
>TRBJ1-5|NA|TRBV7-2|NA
CASTQEPGAGQPQHF
TGTGCCAGCACCCAAGAGCCAGGGGCCGGTCAGCCCCAGCATTTT
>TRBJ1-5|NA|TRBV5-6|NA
CASSLAGLSNQPQHF
TGTGCCAGCAGCTTGGCGGGATTGAGCAATCAGCCCCAGCATTTT
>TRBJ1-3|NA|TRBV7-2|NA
CASSSPGDGNTIYF
TGTGCCAGCAGCTCTCCGGGGGATGGAAACACCATATATTTT
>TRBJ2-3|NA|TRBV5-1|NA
CASSLGVGSSTDTQYF
TGCGCCAGCAGCTTGGGAGTCGGGTCCAGCACAGATACGCAGTATTTT
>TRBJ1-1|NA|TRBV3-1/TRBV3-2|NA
CASSQGLQGEAFF
TGTGCCAGCAGCCAAGGGCTCCAGGGGGAAGCTTTCTTT